The 27 T cell receptor beta chains in this list originate from one sample, sequenced in a study of shared clonotypes between healthy human individuals. The data were produced by immunoSEQ multiplex PCR, yet TCRdb's version contains in-frame clones alone and is incomplete. The table has approximately 1,000,000 clones, 60% to 85% seen once. The source material was memory CD4+ T cells from PBMCs. Noted subset: CD45RA-negative fraction. These receptors came from a young man in good health. Some clones in this sample may be carry-over from other donors' samples.

In its sample, this clone was seen many times. The rearrangement links TRBV27 to TRBJ2-7; D gene unclear. In germline, CDR1 is MNHEY, CDR2 SMNVEV (reference sequence). Trimming took 10 bases from V and 2 from J, leaving 15 bases between them. The CDR3 is 13 residues long. CDR3: CATLSDQTYEQYF. The DNA for the CDR3 is TGTGCCACCCTCAGCGACCAGACCTACGAGCAGTACTTC.

The chain employs TRBV6-1 and TRBJ1-2, with D tentatively TRBD1 (6 bases). This CDR3 has 13 residues. V was clipped by 6 bases and J by 3 bases, with 11 bases between them. Germline loops: CDR1 MNHNS, CDR2 SASEGT. The CDR3 region is CASRTGIDYGYTF. The CDR3 DNA sequence: TGTGCCAGCAGAACAGGGATAGACTATGGCTACACCTTC.

This clone was seen a handful of times. The chain links TRBV7-3 to TRBJ2-3; no reliable D call. CDR1 SGHTA and CDR2 FQGTGA come from the germline V gene. This CDR3 contains 13 residues. V gave up 0 bases and J gave up 4 bases, with 5 bases separating them. The CDR3 DNA sequence: TGTGCCAGCAGCTTAACGCAGTCAGATACGCAGTATTTT. Amino acids: CASSLTQSDTQYF.

As regards this clone: Within the sample, other DNA sequences also encode this same CDR3. The V and J genes are TRBV28 and TRBJ1-3; no definite D call. This CDR3 spans 12 amino acids. Germline loops: CDR1 MDHEN, CDR2 SYDVKM. V gave up 7 bases and J gave up 0 bases, with 4 bases separating them. CDR3 sequence reads: CASTTSGNTIYF. In nucleotides, the CDR3 is TGTGCCAGCACCACCTCTGGAAACACCATATATTTT.

The chain is built from TRBV30 and TRBJ2-1; a possible D gene is TRBD2 (5 bases). This CDR3 region has 14 residues. The germline gives CDR1 GTSNPN, CDR2 SVGIG (reference sequence). Trimming shortened V by 0 bases and J by 3 bases, and 9 bases separated the two germline ends. The CDR3 DNA follows: TGTGCCTGGAGTGTAACCAGCGGCTACAATGAGCAGTTCTTC. Residues: CAWSVTSGYNEQFF.

The chain couples TRBV10-3 to TRBJ1-2; the match to TRBD1 covers 7 bases. Trimming cost V 5 bases and J 3 bases; bases outside gene matches: 3. Per germline, CDR1 ENHRY and CDR2 SYGVKD. This CDR3 is 13 amino acids long. The CDR3 here is CAISLDRDYGYTF. The CDR3, as DNA: TGTGCCATCAGTCTCGACAGGGACTATGGCTACACCTTC.

V usage is TRBV5-8 and J usage is TRBJ2-5; 10 bases match TRBD2. The V gene end was trimmed by 4 bases and the J gene end by 2 bases; junction bases not matched to a gene: 5. The CDR3 is 15 amino acids. Germline V gene lookup returns CDR1 SGHTS and CDR2 YDEGEE. The CDR3 is CASSGGLAYQETQYF. CDR3 DNA sequence: TGTGCCAGCAGCGGGGGACTAGCGTATCAAGAGACCCAGTACTTC.

The V call is TRBV7-9, the J call TRBJ2-7; perhaps TRBD2 as D (5 bases). Trimming removed 5 bases from V and 0 bases from J, with 14 bases in between. This CDR3 is built from 15 residues. The germline gives CDR1 SEHNR, CDR2 FQNEAQ (reference sequence). The chain's CDR3 is CASSQADYSSYEQYF. CDR3 nucleotide sequence: TGTGCCAGCAGCCAAGCGGATTACAGCTCCTACGAGCAGTACTTC. Supplemented by reference TRBV7-9 and TRBJ2-7, the full variable domain reads DTGVSQNPRHKITKRGQNVTFRCDPISEHNRLYWYRQTLGQGPEFLTYFQNEAQLEKSRLLSDRFSAERPKGSFSTLEIQRTEQGDSAMYLCASSQADYSSYEQYFGPGTRLTVT.

As DNA, the CDR3 is TGTGCCAGCAGTTACTCCGGGACAGAAGGAAACACCATATATTTT. Translating gives CASSYSGTEGNTIYF. The chain links TRBV6-5 to TRBJ1-3; 7 nucleotides line up with TRBD1. The trim removed 0 bases at V and 4 bases at J, leaving 3 bases unmatched. The CDR3 length is 15 residues. From germline, CDR1 is MNHEY and CDR2 SVGAGI.

V is TRBV19 and J is TRBJ2-7; D may match TRBD1 or TRBD2 (5 bases each). The CDR3 extends over 12 amino acids. V dropped 4 bases and J dropped 7 bases, with 11 bases sitting between them. In germline, CDR1 is LNHDA, CDR2 SQIVND (reference sequence). As DNA, the CDR3 is TGTGCCAGTAGTACAGGGTCGGGGGAGCAGTACTTC. Protein product: CASSTGSGEQYF.

The genes are TRBV27 and TRBJ2-3; TRBD2 matches 11 bases. Trimming removed 6 bases from V and 4 bases from J; junction bases left unmatched: 9. The CDR3 consists of 16 residues. Germline-derived CDR1 and CDR2 are MNHEY and SMNVEV (reference sequence). CDR3 nucleotides: TGTGCCAGCAGAACCCTAGCGGGAGGTCCTGCAGATACGCAGTATTTT. Translating it yields CASRTLAGGPADTQYF.

This clone was found many times. The V and J genes are TRBV5-6 and TRBJ2-5, with 12 bases fitting TRBD1. J lost 5 bases, V lost 3 bases, and 8 bases had no gene match. This CDR3 region has 16 residues. Germline V CDR1 and CDR2: SGHDT, YYEEEE. In DNA form, the CDR3 reads TGTGCCAGCAGCTCCAGGGGACAGGGGGCGAGGGAGACCCAGTACTTC. It is translated as CASSSRGQGARETQYF.

This chain connects TRBV7-2 to TRBJ2-7, with 12 bases lining up with TRBD2. CDR3 length: 18 residues. J gave up 4 bases and V 1 base, and 11 bases lay outside the gene matches. Germline V gives CDR1 SGHTA, CDR2 FQGNSA. The CDR3 sequence: CASSLGLAGVRSMYEQYF. The CDR3 DNA follows: TGTGCCAGCAGCTTAGGACTAGCGGGAGTACGGTCGATGTACGAGCAGTACTTC.

DNA for the CDR3: TGTGCCAGCAGTACCAACGCGAACTATGGCTACACCTTC. The encoded protein is CASSTNANYGYTF. The J gene is TRBJ1-2, the V gene TRBV27, with D uncertain. Trimming removed 5 bases at V and 2 bases at J, with 9 bases between. Germline values: CDR1 MNHEY, CDR2 SMNVEV (reference sequence). This CDR3 has 13 amino acids.

This clone showed up just a few times. The rearrangement joins TRBV7-2 to TRBJ1-4; 9 bases are shared with TRBD1. Unmatched junction bases numbered 5, after V lost 4 bases and J lost 8 bases. This CDR3 has 14 amino acids. Germline V gene sequence: CDR1 SGHTA, CDR2 FQGNSA. CDR3 DNA sequence: TGTGCCAGCAGCTCGGACAGGGGAAGGGAAAAACTGTTTTTT. This sequence encodes CASSSDRGREKLFF.

The chain joins TRBV9 to TRBJ1-3; unclear D gene. The V end lost 3 bases, the J end lost 2 bases, and 9 bases lay between the germline ends. CDR1 is SGDLS and CDR2 is YYNGEE in the germline V gene. The CDR3 runs to 14 residues. CDR3 sequence: CASSDEQPGNTIYF. The CDR3 DNA reads TGTGCCAGCAGCGACGAACAGCCTGGAAACACCATATATTTT. Variable domain in full (rest from reference TRBV9 and TRBJ1-3): DSGVTQTPKHLITATGQRVTLRCSPRSGDLSVYWYQQSLDQGLQFLIQYYNGEERAKGNILERFSAQQFPDLHSELNLSSLELGDSALYFCASSDEQPGNTIYFGEGSWLTVV.

This clone was observed a few times. The rearrangement joins TRBV18 to TRBJ2-2; no clear D. Trimming removed 2 bases at V and 1 base at J, with 8 bases between. Germline V gene sequence: CDR1 KGHSH, CDR2 LQKENI. CDR3 size: 15 residues. CDR3 bases: TGTGCCAGCTCACCAACCCGGATGAACACCGGGGAGCTGTTTTTT. It is translated as CASSPTRMNTGELFF.

CDR3 sequence reads: CASSPAWTTNEQYF. The DNA of the CDR3 is TGTGCCAGCAGCCCGGCCTGGACTACCAACGAGCAGTACTTC. J is TRBJ2-7 and V is TRBV7-8; TRBD2 might be the D (6 bases). V lost 5 bases to trimming and J lost 5 bases, with 16 bases between them. The CDR3 sequence is 14 residues long. The V gene's germline CDR1 is SGHVS and CDR2 FQNEAQ.

Remarks on this clone: Other DNA sequences in the same sample also yield this CDR3. V gene TRBV18 combines with J gene TRBJ2-7, with no clear D. The CDR3 covers 14 residues. Trimming left V 2 bases short and J 0 bases short, with 8 bases between. The germline gives CDR1 KGHSH, CDR2 LQKENI. The CDR3 is CASSPGGFSYEQYF. DNA of the CDR3: TGTGCCAGCTCACCAGGCGGATTCTCCTACGAGCAGTACTTC.

As to this clone: This same CDR3 is encoded by further DNA sequences in the sample. The chain uses TRBV29-1 and TRBJ2-6; 8 nucleotides agree with TRBD2. The CDR3 totals 12 residues. V lost 6 bases to trimming and J lost 7 bases; unmatched junction nucleotides: 2. The germline V gene encodes CDR1 SQVTM and CDR2 ANQGSEA. The DNA for the CDR3 is TGCAGCGTCGGGGGGGCCGCCAACGTCCTGACTTTC. This sequence encodes CSVGGAANVLTF.

The gene calls are TRBV10-3 and TRBJ2-7, with D perhaps matching TRBD2 (5 bases). The CDR3 consists of 15 residues. V was trimmed by 0 bases and J by 2 bases, leaving 11 bases between them. Per the germline V gene, CDR1 is ENHRY and CDR2 is SYGVKD. The CDR3 sequence: CAISESPSSAYEQYF. Here the CDR3 DNA reads TGTGCCATCAGTGAGTCGCCTAGCAGCGCCTACGAGCAGTACTTC.

Worth noting for this clone: The junction differs from germline at one of its ends, possibly a read error. This specimen includes other DNA sequences encoding the same CDR3. The V and J genes are TRBV5-4 and TRBJ1-1; D possibly corresponds to TRBD1 (5 bases). This CDR3 is 17 amino acids long. Germline CDR1 is SGHNT and CDR2 is YYREEE (reference sequence). CDR3 nucleotide sequence: TGTGCCAGCAGCTTGGCCCCGGGCGGGGGTCGGGGCACTGAAGCTTTCTTC. Protein: CASSLAPGGGRGTEAFF.

The chain is built from TRBV28 and TRBJ1-1, with D hard to call. V gave up 3 bases and J gave up 2 bases, with 10 bases separating them. This CDR3 contains 14 residues. Germline loops: CDR1 MDHEN, CDR2 SYDVKM. CDR3 sequence: CASSLSPFNTEAFF. The CDR3 nucleotides are TGTGCCAGCAGTTTGTCACCGTTTAACACTGAAGCTTTCTTT.

This chain connects TRBV10-2 to TRBJ2-2; D possibly corresponds to TRBD2 (5 bases). From germline, CDR1 is WSHSY and CDR2 SAAADI. This CDR3 region has 13 residues. With 6 bases removed from V and 0 bases from J, the gap between germline ends came to 5 bases. The DNA for the CDR3 is TGCGCCAGCAGGGAGGCGAACACCGGGGAGCTGTTTTTT. Protein: CASREANTGELFF.

This clone has a handful of counts. The gene calls are TRBV27 and TRBJ2-2, with D possibly TRBD2 on 6 matching bases. Trimming cost V 5 bases and J 0 bases, with 13 bases left between them. This CDR3 has 16 amino acids. CDR1 MNHEY and CDR2 SMNVEV come from the germline V gene (reference sequence). CDR3: CASSPGTAANTGELFF. In nucleotides, the CDR3 is TGTGCCAGCAGTCCGGGGACTGCGGCGAACACCGGGGAGCTGTTTTTT.

Here the CDR3 reads CASSIRDSEYGEQYF. CDR3 coding DNA: TGTGCCAGCAGCATCCGGGACAGTGAGTACGGCGAGCAGTACTTC. The V gene is TRBV21-1, the J gene TRBJ2-7; the table's D call, TRBD1, has no DNA check behind it. TRBV21-1 is an annotated pseudogene. CDR3 length: 15 residues.

The gene calls are TRBV6-1 and TRBJ2-7; maybe TRBD2 (5 bases). Between the trimmed V and J ends, which lost 3 bases and 1 base, there was a span of 10 bases. The CDR3 consists of 14 residues. The germline V gene encodes CDR1 MNHNS and CDR2 SASEGT. DNA for the CDR3: TGTGCCAGCAGTGAGCCGGGAAAATCCTACGAGCAGTACTTC. It encodes CASSEPGKSYEQYF.